The rows below give T cell receptor beta chains drawn from one sample of a study of blood T cell repertoires in COVID-19. This table comes from immunoSEQ multiplex PCR, and its TCRdb copy is limited to in-frame clones, with some not included. The sample has about 200,000 clones; roughly 77% are singletons. Sequenced: peripheral blood. These receptors originate from a woman aged 40 to 49 with COVID-19, enrolled during active disease. Each CDR3 is given with its conserved first and last residue. D genes are given only for firm matches. Expanded clones are given a class, and other clones once, few, many or no size at all.

clone size	V gene	J gene	D gene	CDR3 DNA	CDR3 protein
-	TRBV5-1	TRBJ1-1	TRBD1	TGCGCCAGCAGCTTAACCGGGACAGGGGTCGTAGAAGCTTTCTTT	CASSLTGTGVVEAFF
-	TRBV12-3/TRBV12-4	TRBJ1-5	-	TGTGCCAGCAGGTATAGCAATCAGCCCCAGCATTTT	CASRYSNQPQHF
-	TRBV6-5	TRBJ1-1	-	TGTGCCAGCAGCCCGACAATGAACACTGAAGCTTTCTTT	CASSPTMNTEAFF
-	TRBV4-2	TRBJ2-7	-	TGTGCCAGCAGCCAAGGCGCAGAGCGAATTGCCCACGAGCAGTACTTC	CASSQGAERIAHEQYF
-	TRBV10-1	TRBJ2-1	-	TGCGCCAGCAGTACAACGACTAGACATTACAATGAGCAGTTCTTC	CASSTTTRHYNEQFF
once	TRBV5-1	TRBJ2-7	TRBD1	TGCGCCAGCAGCCGGGACAGGCCCTTTTACGAGCAGTACTTC	CASSRDRPFYEQYF
-	TRBV2	TRBJ2-5	-	TGTGCCAGCAGCGAAGCAGGATCTAGCGGACCCCAGGGGGAGACCCAGTACTTC	CASSEAGSSGPQGETQYF
-	TRBV14	TRBJ2-3	TRBD2	TGTGCCAGCAGGTTAGCGGGGGCCCCACCTACGCAGTATTTT	CASRLAGAPPTQYF
-	TRBV10-2	TRBJ2-3	-	TGCGCCAGCAGTGAGATGCGGGGAGATACGCAGTATTTT	CASSEMRGDTQYF
many	TRBV2	TRBJ1-1	-	TGTGCCAGCAGTGTTTTGGGGCCCACTGAAGCTTTCTTT	CASSVLGPTEAFF
-	TRBV19	TRBJ2-5	-	TGTGCCAGTAGTATCTCCGGAGCTCGGAAGACCCAGTACTTC	CASSISGARKTQYF
-	TRBV19	TRBJ1-4	-	TGTGCCAGTAGTTACACATTAGCGCTTGGAGAAAAACTGTTTTTT	CASSYTLALGEKLFF
-	TRBV14	TRBJ1-1	-	TGTGCCAGCAGCCAGTGGCGGGCCCTCACTGAAGCTTTCTTT	CASSQWRALTEAFF
-	TRBV3-1/TRBV3-2	TRBJ2-5	-	TGTGCCAGCAGCCATCCTTTCCAAGAGACCCAGTACTTC	CASSHPFQETQYF
-	TRBV30	TRBJ2-2	TRBD2	TGTGCCTGGCTCCGGGGGGGCTCTAACACCGGGGAGCTGTTTTTT	CAWLRGGSNTGELFF
-	TRBV21-1	TRBJ2-7	-	TGTGCCAGCAGCAAAGCGCTCCGACAGCCTCGCCCGGGGGACTACGAGCAGTACTTC	CASSKALRQPRPGDYEQYF
few	TRBV2	TRBJ1-5	-	TGTGCCAGCAAACCGGGACTGGTAAATCAGCCCCAGCATTTT	CASKPGLVNQPQHF
-	TRBV19	TRBJ1-5	-	TGTGCCAGTAGTATAGTCGGTAGCAATCAGCCCCAGCATTTT	CASSIVGSNQPQHF
-	TRBV4-3	TRBJ1-2	-	TGCGCCAGCAGCCAGGCAGGGGGCTACACCTTC	CASSQAGGYTF
-	TRBV9	TRBJ1-5	-	TGTGCCAGCAGCGTAGGGCAGAGGAGCAATCAGCCCCAGCATTTT	CASSVGQRSNQPQHF
-	TRBV5-4	TRBJ1-1	TRBD1	TGTGCCAGCAGCCCGGACAGGGAGCTCACTGAAGCTTTCTTT	CASSPDRELTEAFF
-	TRBV3-1/TRBV3-2	TRBJ2-5	TRBD1	TGTGCCAGCAGCCACCGGACAGGGGGAATTTTGGAGACCCAGTACTTC	CASSHRTGGILETQYF